A selection of T cell receptor beta chains follows, all from one sample in a study of blood T cell repertoires in COVID-19. TCRdb keeps only in-frame clones here, not all; method: immunoSEQ multiplex PCR. The sample lists some 270,000 clones, around 90% occurring once. The source material was PBMCs or T cells enriched from blood (not recorded which). Every receptor here comes from a woman aged 25-40 years with acute COVID-19. CDR3s include the opening cysteine and the closing phenylalanine or tryptophan. The D gene is left open where the match is weak. Expanded clones are given a class, and other clones once, few, many or no size at all.

abundance,v_gene,d_gene,j_gene,CDR3aa,CDR3nt
NA,TRBV5-4,NA,TRBJ1-1,CASSLQGSGTEAFF,TGTGCCAGCAGCTTGCAGGGATCCGGGACTGAAGCTTTCTTT
NA,TRBV2,NA,TRBJ2-7,CASSESTSQNEQYF,TGTGCCAGCAGTGAAAGTACCTCCCAGAACGAGCAGTACTTC
NA,TRBV4-1,TRBD1,TRBJ1-4,CASSQPGGMDEKLFF,TGCGCCAGCAGCCAACCAGGGGGGATGGATGAAAAACTGTTTTTT
NA,TRBV2,NA,TRBJ2-5,CASSEGLPADETQYF,TGTGCCAGCAGTGAGGGACTTCCGGCGGACGAGACCCAGTACTTC
NA,TRBV10-3,NA,TRBJ2-3,CAISEEGDTQYF,TGTGCCATCAGTGAAGAGGGAGATACGCAGTATTTT
NA,TRBV7-6,NA,TRBJ2-5,CASSLAPSGETQYF,TGTGCCAGCAGCTTAGCGCCAAGCGGGGAGACCCAGTACTTC
NA,TRBV3-1/TRBV3-2,NA,TRBJ1-6,CASSHGGFGSYNSPLHF,TGTGCCAGCAGCCATGGGGGGTTTGGGTCCTATAATTCACCCCTCCACTTT
NA,TRBV7-8,TRBD2,TRBJ2-1,CASSLAGLAGVSSYEQFF,TGTGCCAGCAGCTTAGCGGGACTAGCGGGAGTAAGTAGCTATGAGCAGTTCTTC
NA,TRBV10-1,NA,TRBJ1-1,CASSGVAEGNTEAFF,TGCGCCAGCAGTGGGGTAGCCGAGGGGAACACTGAAGCTTTCTTT
NA,TRBV10-3,TRBD2,TRBJ2-1,CAISEFSGRADEQFF,TGTGCCATCAGTGAGTTCAGCGGGAGGGCGGATGAGCAGTTCTTC
NA,TRBV4-1,NA,TRBJ2-1,CASSQMAGNIYNEQFF,TGCGCCAGCAGCCAAATGGCGGGAAATATCTACAATGAGCAGTTCTTC
NA,TRBV4-1,NA,TRBJ2-7,CASSQVGNSYEQYF,TGCGCCAGCAGCCAAGTTGGCAATTCCTACGAGCAGTACTTC
once,TRBV3-1/TRBV3-2,TRBD1,TRBJ1-2,CASSQGFEGAGYGYTF,TGTGCCAGCAGCCAAGGTTTCGAGGGGGCGGGGTATGGCTACACCTTC
NA,TRBV15,TRBD2,TRBJ2-7,CATSRDQSGRFYEQYF,TGTGCCACCAGCAGAGATCAAAGCGGGAGGTTCTACGAGCAGTACTTC
NA,TRBV6-5,TRBD1,TRBJ1-5,CASTSGQGRNQPQHF,TGTGCCAGCACCTCGGGACAGGGGAGGAATCAGCCCCAGCATTTT
NA,TRBV29-1,NA,TRBJ2-7,CSVRDWSYEQYF,TGCAGCGTGCGGGACTGGTCCTACGAGCAGTACTTC
once,TRBV28,TRBD1,TRBJ1-2,CASSLDAGQGGGYTF,TGTGCCAGCAGTTTAGATGCGGGGCAGGGGGGCGGCTACACCTTC
NA,TRBV6-5,NA,TRBJ1-2,CASSYSWGDYGYTF,TGTGCCAGCAGTTACTCGTGGGGGGACTATGGCTACACCTTC
NA,TRBV3-1/TRBV3-2,NA,TRBJ2-7,CASSQEENGGPNYEQYF,TGTGCCAGCAGCCAAGAAGAGAACGGGGGACCGAACTACGAGCAGTACTTC
NA,TRBV4-3,TRBD1,TRBJ1-2,CASSQVEDRDNYGYTF,TGCGCCAGCAGCCAAGTGGAGGACAGGGATAACTATGGCTACACCTTC
NA,TRBV28,TRBD1,TRBJ1-4,CASSIRNGQVGSTNEKLFF,TGTGCCAGCAGCATACGAAATGGACAGGTTGGGTCAACTAATGAAAAACTGTTTTTT
NA,TRBV19,TRBD2,TRBJ2-5,CASSITLAGGQETQYF,TGTGCCAGTAGTATTACTCTAGCGGGAGGCCAAGAGACCCAGTACTTC
once,TRBV9,TRBD1,TRBJ1-2,CASSVGGGTGSDGYTF,TGTGCCAGCAGCGTAGGAGGGGGGACAGGGTCAGATGGCTACACCTTC
NA,TRBV18,NA,TRBJ1-1,CASSPRTATNTEAFF,TGTGCCAGCTCACCAAGGACAGCCACGAACACTGAAGCTTTCTTT
NA,TRBV12-5,TRBD1,TRBJ2-5,CASGLSPDRGETQYF,TGTGCTAGTGGTTTGAGCCCCGACAGGGGGGAGACCCAGTACTTC
few,TRBV12-3/TRBV12-4,NA,TRBJ2-3,CASSPGRDTQYF,TGTGCCAGCAGCCCAGGTCGGGATACGCAGTATTTT
NA,TRBV11-2,NA,TRBJ2-6,CASSLEPGNPYSGANVLTF,TGTGCCAGCAGCTTAGAGCCGGGGAACCCTTACTCTGGGGCCAACGTCCTGACTTTC
once,TRBV24-1,NA,TRBJ2-2,CATSDPTNTGELFF,TGTGCCACCAGTGATCCTACCAACACCGGGGAGCTGTTTTTT
NA,TRBV24-1,TRBD1,TRBJ2-5,CATSVTGGQETQYF,TGTGCCACCAGTGTAACAGGGGGCCAAGAGACCCAGTACTTC
NA,TRBV6-5,NA,TRBJ2-1,CASRTAFYNEQFF,TGTGCCAGCAGGACAGCTTTCTACAATGAGCAGTTCTTC
NA,TRBV19,TRBD2,TRBJ2-1,CASSIWTSENEQFF,TGTGCCAGTAGTATCTGGACTAGTGAAAATGAGCAGTTCTTC
NA,TRBV19,NA,TRBJ1-1,CASTGFTEAFF,TGTGCCAGTACAGGCTTCACTGAAGCTTTCTTT
once,TRBV6-7,TRBD1,TRBJ1-1,CASSYDRTGACTEAFF,TGTGCCAGCAGCTACGACCGTACAGGGGCTTGCACTGAAGCTTTCTTT
NA,TRBV28,NA,TRBJ1-2,CASSLSRHFYGYTF,TGTGCCAGCAGTCTTTCGAGGCATTTCTATGGCTACACCTTC
NA,TRBV5-1,NA,TRBJ2-1,CASSNLRESGSRYNEQFF,TGCGCCAGCAGCAACCTACGAGAGTCGGGGAGTAGGTACAATGAGCAGTTCTTC
NA,TRBV3-1/TRBV3-2,TRBD2,TRBJ2-2,CASSQVGSGRDTGELFF,TGTGCCAGCAGCCAAGTGGGTAGCGGGAGGGACACCGGGGAGCTGTTTTTT
NA,TRBV4-1,NA,TRBJ2-7,CASSQDLRVEQYF,TGCGCCAGCAGCCAAGACTTGCGGGTGGAGCAGTACTTC